The TCR beta chain described here comes from a study of CD8+ T cells in alopecia areata. Across the study: Treatment of the treated patients consisted of oral tofacitinib, 5 to 10 mg twice daily. General study points: Between patients, shared TCR sequences were less clear than in mice. This was possibly due in part to HLA diversity in the patient population.

Noted treatment: oral pan-JAK inhibitor, 5-10 mg twice daily. It was from PBMCs that CD4+ and CD8+ T cells were sorted. To note about this clone: Its antigen is as yet unknown.

Sequencing relied on a cDNA template that was reverse transcribed from extracted RNA. Using immunoSEQ multiplex PCR, the repertoire was profiled, and TCRdb retains in-frame clones only, with some absent. The table records over 150,000 clones, roughly three fifths of them present only once. V was clipped by 0 bases and J by 5 bases, with 22 bases between them. The germline V gene has CDR1 SQVTM and CDR2 ANQGSEA. CDR3 length equals 17 residues. The V and J genes are TRBV29-1 and TRBJ2-5, with a possible D match to TRBD2 (5 bases). The TCR sequence derives from a human donor with alopecia areata. Sample: CD4+ T cells sorted from blood, taken at week 4, from a patient treated with tofacitinib. The CDR3 is CSVEDRLSVRPGETQYF. CDR3 bases: TGCAGCGTTGAAGATAGGCTTTCGGTCAGGCCGGGGGAGACCCAGTACTTC.